Sequencing of this T cell receptor (beta chain) was carried out in a study of T cells after yellow fever vaccination. From the 5' RACE reads, TCRdb called clonotypes with MiXCR, one entry per CDR3 protein. The data contain 500,000 to 650,000 distinct CDR3 sequences, approximately 13% of them singletons. The germline gives CDR1 MNHEY, CDR2 SVGEGT. V shed 2 bases, J shed 8 bases, and the junction held 5 bases outside the gene matches. The CDR3 length is 15 residues. The sample in question was PBMCs, obtained on the day of the yellow fever booster vaccination. This sequence joins TRBV6-2 or TRBV6-3 and TRBJ2-4, with 11 bases aligning to TRBD2. This receptor was obtained from a young man who received the YFV17D yellow fever vaccine. The CDR3 loop reads CASSYGTSGSHIQYF. The CDR3 DNA reads as TGTGCCAGCAGTTACGGTACTAGCGGGAGCCACATTCAGTACTTC.